The 30 T cell receptor beta chains below were found in one sample sequenced in a study of cytomegalovirus exposure and HLA in healthy donors. Both 60 Vbeta primers and 13 Jbeta primers went into the PCR. Sequencing was performed with immunoSEQ multiplex PCR; in TCRdb, only in-frame clones are kept and a portion is missing. The table records fewer than 200,000 clones, about 85% of them present only once. Sequenced: PBMCs. These receptors were obtained from a woman aged 45-59 years in good health and CMV-seropositive.

The chain combines TRBV7-8 with TRBJ2-6, with D possibly matching TRBD1 (5 bases). V was pared by 5 bases and J by 0 bases, with 14 bases between. The CDR3 consists of 17 residues. The germline gives CDR1 SGHVS, CDR2 FQNEAQ. The CDR3 region has the DNA TGTGCCAGCAGCACTCAGGGCGGCTACTCTGGGGCCAACGTCCTGACTTTC. Its protein product is CASSTQGGYSGANVLTF. Variable domain in full (rest from reference TRBV7-8 and TRBJ2-6): GAGVSQSPRYKVAKRGQDVALRCDPISGHVSLFWYQQALGQGPEFLTYFQNEAQLDKSGLPSDRFFAERPEGSVSTLKIQRTQQEDSAVYLCASSTQGGYSGANVLTFGAGSRLTVL.

The rearrangement joins TRBV6-1 to TRBJ2-3; 7 nucleotides line up with TRBD1. The CDR3 extends over 15 amino acids. The V gene's germline CDR1 is MNHNS and CDR2 SASEGT. J lost 2 bases, V lost 2 bases, and 4 bases had no gene match. The CDR3 DNA reads TGTGCCAGCAGTGAAACAGGGGCTTTCACAGATACGCAGTATTTT. Amino acid sequence: CASSETGAFTDTQYF.

The chain is built from TRBV9 and TRBJ2-1; TRBD1 aligns across 8 bases. This CDR3 spans 17 amino acids. Trimming took 4 bases from V and 3 from J; bases not matched to a gene: 12. Germline CDR1 is SGDLS and CDR2 is YYNGEE. The CDR3 nucleotides are TGTGCCAGCAGCTCGGACAGGGCGGCGGTGGGCTACAATGAGCAGTTCTTC. Its translation is CASSSDRAAVGYNEQFF.

The J gene is TRBJ2-3, the V gene TRBV5-1; a weak D match, TRBD2 (6 bases). The CDR3 length is 14 residues. In germline, CDR1 is SGHRS, CDR2 YFSETQ. V lost 2 bases and J lost 2, with 9 bases in between. The CDR3 sequence is CASSFSGVTDTQYF. The DNA for the CDR3 is TGCGCCAGCAGCTTTAGCGGCGTCACAGATACGCAGTATTTT.

V gene TRBV7-9 combines with J gene TRBJ2-7; weak D call: TRBD2 (7 bases). From germline, CDR1 is SEHNR and CDR2 FQNEAQ (reference sequence). V lost 5 bases and J lost 3, with 17 bases in between. The CDR3 covers 15 residues. This CDR3 reads CASSEGGGPIYEQYF. CDR3 sequence (DNA): TGTGCCAGCAGCGAAGGGGGAGGGCCCATCTACGAGCAGTACTTC.

The rearrangement joins TRBV29-1 to TRBJ2-7; D possibly corresponds to TRBD2 (7 bases). Trimming stripped 6 bases from V and 0 bases from J, with 21 bases between. The CDR3 covers 16 residues. Germline V CDR1 and CDR2: SQVTM, ANQGSEA. This CDR3 is CSVRGGMAHGSYEQYF. CDR3 DNA sequence: TGCAGCGTAAGGGGGGGGATGGCCCATGGCTCCTACGAGCAGTACTTC.

The chain is built from TRBV5-1 and TRBJ2-2, with TRBD2 matching 14 bases. After removal of 3 bases from V and 5 bases from J, the junction contained 0 bases not matched to a gene. This CDR3 has 15 amino acids. Germline loops: CDR1 SGHRS, CDR2 YFSETQ. CDR3 sequence reads: CASSWTSGRTGELFF. CDR3 coding DNA: TGCGCCAGCAGCTGGACTAGCGGGAGGACCGGGGAGCTGTTTTTT.

The chain employs TRBV9 and TRBJ2-5, with 14 bases lining up with TRBD2. CDR1 SGDLS and CDR2 YYNGEE come from the germline V gene. This CDR3 contains 15 residues. V lost 4 bases to trimming and J lost 4 bases; unmatched junction nucleotides: 3. CDR3 coding DNA: TGTGCCAGCAGCCGGGGGACTAGCGGGGGAGAGACCCAGTACTTC. It specifies CASSRGTSGGETQYF.

The chain links TRBV6-5 to TRBJ2-5, with 9 bases fitting TRBD1. The end of the DNA is better explained by TRBJ2-7, so the J call may be wrong. Germline V gene lookup returns CDR1 MNHEY and CDR2 SVGAGI. The CDR3 is 12 amino acids. The CDR3 is CATSDRGYEQYF. CDR3 nucleotide sequence: TGTGCCACCTCGGACAGGGGCTACGAGCAGTACTTC.

This chain uses TRBV18 with TRBJ2-3, with 11 bases matching TRBD1. The trim removed 3 bases at V and 4 bases at J, leaving 3 bases unmatched. The CDR3 loop spans 15 amino acids. Germline V gives CDR1 KGHSH, CDR2 LQKENI. The CDR3 nucleotides read TGTGCCAGCTCACCGGGACAGGGGGTTCCAGATACGCAGTATTTT. It yields the protein CASSPGQGVPDTQYF.

In this sample, this clone turned up a few times. A junction end diverges from the germline sequence, so it may reflect a read error. The rearrangement links TRBV7-9 to TRBJ2-7; TRBD2 matches at 10 bases. In germline, CDR1 is SEHNR, CDR2 FQNEAQ (reference sequence). The CDR3 runs to 16 residues. The CDR3 bases are TGCGCCAGCAGCCTCCCTAGCGGGAGCTTCCCCTACGAGCAGTACTTC. Amino acids: CASSLPSGSFPYEQYF.

The chain recombines TRBV5-1 with TRBJ1-1, with TRBD1 as a possible D gene (6 bases). This CDR3 is built from 16 residues. Between the trimmed V and J ends, which lost 4 bases and 5 bases, there was a span of 21 bases. Germline values: CDR1 SGHRS, CDR2 YFSETQ. Here the CDR3 DNA reads TGCGCCAGCAGCCTTCGGCAAACAGGGAGTGGAACTGAAGCTTTCTTT. Protein: CASSLRQTGSGTEAFF.

The V call is TRBV5-8, the J call TRBJ1-1, with 7 bases fitting TRBD1. This CDR3 comprises 12 residues. The V and J ends lost 2 bases and 13 bases, in that order; junction bases with no gene match: 8. From germline, CDR1 is SGHTS and CDR2 YDEGEE. CDR3 nucleotides: TGTGCCAGCAGCTTTAACAGGGGAAGAAATTTCTTT. This translates into CASSFNRGRNFF.

This chain uses TRBV6-1 with TRBJ1-1; D not resolved. The CDR3 is 14 amino acids. With 5 bases removed from V and 1 base from J, the gap between germline ends came to 11 bases. Germline V lookup: CDR1 MNHNS, CDR2 SASEGT. CDR3 in amino acids: CASSLEYSNTEAFF. CDR3 coding DNA: TGTGCCAGCAGTCTAGAATACTCGAACACTGAAGCTTTCTTT.

The chain has TRBV6-1 and TRBJ2-3; 9 positions agree with TRBD1. J was trimmed by 4 bases and V by 8 bases; bases with no gene match: 10. The CDR3 spans 15 residues. Looked up from germline, CDR1 is MNHNS and CDR2 is SASEGT. This chain's CDR3 is CASAEQGARADTQYF. The CDR3 nucleotides read TGTGCCAGCGCCGAACAGGGGGCGAGGGCAGATACGCAGTATTTT.

Comment on this clone: One end of the junction does not line up with germline, which may come from a read error. This chain joins TRBV7-9 and TRBJ1-1; 7 positions agree with TRBD1. CDR1 is SEHNR, CDR2 FQNEAQ, per germline (reference sequence). The CDR3 runs 15 residues. CDR3 loop: CSSSSRGTANTEAFF. The CDR3 nucleotides read TGTTCCAGCAGCTCAAGGGGGACAGCGAACACTGAAGCTTTCTTT.

The CDR3 loop reads CATSTKDREKLFF. The CDR3 region has the DNA TGTGCCACCAGCACCAAAGACAGGGAAAAACTGTTTTTT. This chain connects TRBV15 to TRBJ1-4, with D perhaps matching TRBD1 (6 bases). Germline lookup yields CDR1 LNHNV and CDR2 YYDKDF (reference sequence). The V end lost 4 bases, the J end lost 8 bases, and 11 bases lay between the germline ends. There are 13 residues in the CDR3.

The chain is built from TRBV7-6 and TRBJ2-5, with 8 positions matching TRBD1. After removal of 3 bases from V and 5 bases from J, the junction contained 8 bases not matched to a gene. Germline V gives CDR1 SGHVS, CDR2 FNYEAQ. The CDR3 contains 15 residues. This CDR3 is CASSFPGQGMETQYF. The CDR3 DNA reads as TGTGCCAGCAGCTTCCCCGGACAGGGTATGGAGACCCAGTACTTC.

The chain is built from TRBV30 and TRBJ1-1, with D unclear. The CDR3 is 12 residues long. With 5 bases removed from V and 1 base from J, the gap between germline ends came to 8 bases. CDR1 is GTSNPN, CDR2 SVGIG, per germline (reference sequence). The CDR3 here is CAWDMRNTEAFF. The CDR3 region has the DNA TGTGCCTGGGACATGAGGAACACTGAAGCTTTCTTT.

The CDR3 nucleotides read TGCGCCAGCAGCTCGACAGGTACCCCTGAAGCTTTCTTT. It yields the protein CASSSTGTPEAFF. J is TRBJ1-1 and V is TRBV5-1, with D possibly TRBD1 on 6 matching bases. Trimming shortened V by 3 bases and J by 6 bases, and 12 bases separated the two germline ends. The CDR3 covers 13 residues. The germline gives CDR1 SGHRS, CDR2 YFSETQ.

V usage is TRBV5-1 and J usage is TRBJ1-1, with D uncertain. CDR3 length equals 14 residues. The germline V and J ends were trimmed by 2 bases and 5 bases, with 13 bases remaining between them. CDR1 SGHRS and CDR2 YFSETQ come from the germline V gene. The CDR3 DNA sequence: TGCGCCAGCAGCTTTGAGGGCGATTGGACTGAAGCTTTCTTT. Its protein product is CASSFEGDWTEAFF.

This rearrangement joins TRBV7-2 to TRBJ2-1; 7 positions match TRBD2. Germline V gene data show CDR1 as SGHTA and CDR2 as FQGNSA. The trim removed 6 bases at V and 4 bases at J, leaving 9 bases unmatched. The CDR3 runs 15 residues. CDR3 protein: CASRKGGRTYNEQFF. The CDR3 DNA is TGTGCCAGCAGAAAAGGCGGGAGAACTTACAATGAGCAGTTCTTC.

The gene calls are TRBV7-9 and TRBJ2-7, with 7 bases that match TRBD1. Germline V CDR1 and CDR2: SEHNR, FQNEAQ (reference sequence). The V segment lost 0 bases and the J segment 4 bases; nucleotides outside the gene matches: 12. The CDR3 contains 17 residues. CDR3 DNA: TGTGCCAGCAGCTTAGCGGTCGTGAGACAGGGTCGATACGAGCAGTACTTC. Translation: CASSLAVVRQGRYEQYF.

The J gene is TRBJ2-7, the V gene TRBV6-6; D is unresolved. V was trimmed by 6 bases and J by 3 bases, leaving 15 bases between them. The germline CDR1 and CDR2 sequences are MNHNY and SVGAGI (reference sequence). This CDR3 region has 14 residues. The CDR3 loop is CASRGTDGYYEQYF. DNA of the CDR3: TGTGCCAGCAGGGGCACAGACGGTTACTACGAGCAGTACTTC.

V and J are TRBV7-8 and TRBJ2-7, with 8 bases that match TRBD1. Trimming at V came to 0 bases and at J to 5 bases, leaving 6 bases not matched to a gene. The germline CDR1 and CDR2 sequences are SGHVS and FQNEAQ. There are 15 residues in the CDR3. This chain's CDR3 is CASSLAGTGLHEQYF. In nucleotides, the CDR3 is TGTGCCAGCAGCTTAGCCGGGACAGGCCTCCACGAGCAGTACTTC.

This chain uses TRBV29-1 with TRBJ2-1, with a tentative D call TRBD1 (6 bases). V lost 8 bases and J lost 7, with 21 bases in between. The CDR3 has 14 amino acids. Germline V gene data show CDR1 as SQVTM and CDR2 as ANQGSEA. CDR3 coding DNA: TGCAGCTACATGGCGACAGGAGCGCGGAATGAGCAGTTCTTC. The encoded protein is CSYMATGARNEQFF.

The chain uses TRBV18 and TRBJ1-4; D is undetermined. V gave up 3 bases and J gave up 6 bases, with 14 bases separating them. Germline V gives CDR1 KGHSH, CDR2 LQKENI. The CDR3 totals 15 residues. As DNA, the CDR3 is TGTGCCAGCTCACCTGCTGGGCCGACCCATGAAAAACTGTTTTTT. Translating gives CASSPAGPTHEKLFF.

This rearrangement joins TRBV5-5 to TRBJ2-7; 7 positions match TRBD1. This CDR3 contains 14 residues. The germline V gene has CDR1 SGHKS and CDR2 YYEKEE (reference sequence). V lost 5 bases, J lost 3 bases, and 8 bases stayed unmatched. CDR3 nucleotides: TGTGCCAGCAGAAAAGGACAGGACAACTACGAGCAGTACTTC. Translation gives CASRKGQDNYEQYF.

CDR3 sequence reads: CASSQDNGLPTGELFF. DNA for the CDR3: TGCGCCAGCAGCCAAGATAATGGACTGCCCACCGGGGAGCTGTTTTTT. V and J are TRBV4-3 and TRBJ2-2, with a possible D match to TRBD2 (5 bases). V was trimmed by 0 bases and J by 4 bases, leaving 12 bases between them. The CDR3 has 16 residues. Germline CDR1 and CDR2: LGHNA and YSLEER.

The V and J genes are TRBV10-3 and TRBJ2-7, with TRBD1 identical over 8 bases. Germline CDR1 is ENHRY and CDR2 is SYGVKD. The junction had 7 bases not matched to a gene; V was cut back by 8 bases and J by 4 bases. CDR3 size: 13 residues. The CDR3 coding sequence is TGTGCCATCCTCCGAGACAGGGGATACGAGCAGTACTTC. Amino acids: CAILRDRGYEQYF.